The 5 T cell receptor beta chains below come from one sample, sequenced in a study of T cells in Graves' hyperthyroidism and ophthalmopathy (dated by TCRdb to the late 2010s). Libraries were made using multiplex PCR. The instrument given in TCRdb is Illumina HiSeq 2000. The TCR beta CDR3 regions were amplified from the RNA transcripts. The first round of RT-PCR for the TCR CDR3 was performed with the HTBI primer set and the Qiagen OneStep RT-PCR kit. Through fastp at Q25 and MiXCR, TCRdb rebuilt clones from the public reads, retaining in-frame beta chains. Every CDR3 protein is listed once, alongside the most common genes and DNA of its rows. The sample table shows approximately 640,000 distinct CDR3 sequences, and about 18% are seen once. The top ten hold roughly a sixth of the sample. The sample consisted of blood. These TCRs come from a man aged 50-59 years with Graves' hyperthyroidism.

This clonotype was recorded at least ten times. The V and J genes are TRBV28 and TRBJ2-2, with D hard to call. The CDR3 runs to 13 residues. Trimming pared 7 bases from V and 2 bases from J, leaving 8 bases between. Germline CDR1 MDHEN, CDR2 SYDVKM. The CDR3 loop is CASIGSNTGELFF. In DNA form, the CDR3 reads TGTGCCAGCATAGGGTCTAACACCGGGGAGCTGTTTTTT.

Only one count was recorded for this clonotype. This chain links TRBV20-1 with TRBJ1-5; D possibly corresponds to TRBD1 (5 bases). Trimming stripped 3 bases from V and 4 bases from J, with 16 bases between. Germline CDR1 and CDR2: DFQATT and SNEGSKA (reference sequence). This CDR3 region has 15 residues. The CDR3: CSASGGGGRNQPQHF. CDR3 bases: TGCAGTGCTAGTGGGGGGGGGGGTCGGAATCAGCCCCAGCATTTT.

This clonotype was seen a handful of times. The chain carries TRBV3-1 and TRBJ2-1; D possibly corresponds to TRBD2 (6 bases). V gave up 0 bases and J gave up 3 bases, with 18 bases separating them. Germline V lookup: CDR1 LGHDT, CDR2 YNNKEL (reference sequence). The CDR3 sequence is 18 residues long. The CDR3 nucleotides are TGTGCCAGCAGCCAAGATCTTGTACGGGGAGGACTCTACAATGAGCAGTTCTTC. This translates into CASSQDLVRGGLYNEQFF.

The rearrangement uses TRBV18 and TRBJ1-5, with TRBD1 identical over 9 bases. The germline CDR1 and CDR2 sequences are KGHSH and LQKENI. V gave up 3 bases and J gave up 1 base; unmatched junction bases: 7. This CDR3 is 17 amino acids long. CDR3 sequence: CASSPNPGTGSNQPQHF. The CDR3, as DNA: TGTGCCAGCTCACCGAATCCAGGGACAGGGAGCAATCAGCCCCAGCATTTT. Filled out from reference TRBV18 and TRBJ1-5, the complete variable domain reads NAGVMQNPRHLVRRRGQEARLRCSPMKGHSHVYWYRQLPEEGLKFMVYLQKENIIDESGMPKERFSAEFPKEGPSILRIQQVVRGDSAAYFCASSPNPGTGSNQPQHFGDGTRLSIL.

This clonotype was seen only a few times. V is TRBV7-9 and J is TRBJ2-6; tentatively, D is TRBD1 (6 bases). V shed 5 bases and J shed 1 base, with 21 bases lying between them. The CDR3 spans 19 residues. CDR1 is SEHNR and CDR2 is FQNEAQ in the germline V gene (reference sequence). The CDR3 nucleotides are TGTGCCAGCAGCAGGATCGACCAGGGGTCTAGTTCTGGGGCCAACGTCCTGACTTTC. It encodes CASSRIDQGSSSGANVLTF.